This T cell receptor (beta chain) came from a study of T cells in Graves' hyperthyroidism and ophthalmopathy. Study background: Any treatment followed the collection of peripheral blood at initial diagnosis.

Germline CDR1 is GTSNPN and CDR2 is SVGIG (reference sequence). This CDR3 region has 12 residues. V dropped 0 bases and J dropped 5 bases, with 7 bases sitting between them. Stable hyperthyroidism: no ophthalmopathy progression over 18 months of follow-up. On the basis of clinical symptoms, serum thyroxine and TRAb, thyroid ultrasound and orbital computed tomography, diagnoses were made. The source material, RNA transcripts, was used to amplify TCR beta CDR3 regions. HTBI primers were the set used in a first-round RT-PCR of the TCR CDR3. TCRdb used MiXCR to reprocess the multiplex PCR reads, holding one entry per CDR3 protein. The sample records under 130,000 distinct CDR3 sequences, 47% being singletons.

The rearrangement uses TRBV30 and TRBJ1-1; a weak D match, TRBD1 (5 bases). Sequencing was performed on blood. This TCR was sampled from a man between 40 and 49 years old with Graves' hyperthyroidism. CDR3 residues: CAWSVGTTEAFF. CDR3 bases: TGTGCCTGGAGTGTAGGGACGACTGAAGCTTTCTTT.